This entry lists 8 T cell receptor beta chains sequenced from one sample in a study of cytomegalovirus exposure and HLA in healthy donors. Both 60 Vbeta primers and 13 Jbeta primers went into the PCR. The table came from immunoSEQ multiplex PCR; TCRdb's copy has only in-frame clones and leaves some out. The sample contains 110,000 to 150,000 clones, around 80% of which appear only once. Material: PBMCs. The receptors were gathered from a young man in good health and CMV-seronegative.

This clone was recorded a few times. CDR3 region: CASSLAGTGAYNEQFF. CDR3 nucleotide sequence: TGCGCCAGCAGCTTGGCCGGGACAGGCGCCTACAATGAGCAGTTCTTC. The chain combines TRBV5-1 with TRBJ2-1, with TRBD1 identical over 8 bases. CDR1 SGHRS and CDR2 YFSETQ come from the germline V gene. The CDR3 spans 16 residues. J lost 2 bases, V lost 0 bases, and 4 bases had no gene match.

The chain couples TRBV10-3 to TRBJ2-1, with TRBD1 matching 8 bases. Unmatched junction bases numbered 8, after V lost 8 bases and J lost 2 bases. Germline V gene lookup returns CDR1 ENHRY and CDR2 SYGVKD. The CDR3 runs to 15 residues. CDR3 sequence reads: CAIGKDRDPYNEQFF. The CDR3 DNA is TGTGCCATCGGGAAGGACAGGGATCCCTACAATGAGCAGTTCTTC.

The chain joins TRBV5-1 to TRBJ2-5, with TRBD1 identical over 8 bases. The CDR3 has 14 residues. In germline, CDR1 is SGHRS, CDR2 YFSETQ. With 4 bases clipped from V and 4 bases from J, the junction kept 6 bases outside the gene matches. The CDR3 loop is CASSLGTGSETQYF. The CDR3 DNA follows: TGCGCCAGCAGCCTAGGGACAGGATCAGAGACCCAGTACTTC.

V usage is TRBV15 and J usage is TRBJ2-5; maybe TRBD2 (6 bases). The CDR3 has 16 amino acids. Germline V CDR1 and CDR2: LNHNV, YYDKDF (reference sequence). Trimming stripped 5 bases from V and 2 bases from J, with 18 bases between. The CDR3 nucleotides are TGTGCCACCAGCCCTAGCGTTTACAGTGCTCAAGAGACCCAGTACTTC. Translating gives CATSPSVYSAQETQYF.

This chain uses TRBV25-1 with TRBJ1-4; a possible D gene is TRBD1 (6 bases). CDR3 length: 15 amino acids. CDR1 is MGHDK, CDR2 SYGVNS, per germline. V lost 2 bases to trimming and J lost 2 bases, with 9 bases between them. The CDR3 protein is CASSEQGRTNEKLFF. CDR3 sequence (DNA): TGTGCCAGCAGTGAACAGGGGCGGACTAATGAAAAACTGTTTTTT.

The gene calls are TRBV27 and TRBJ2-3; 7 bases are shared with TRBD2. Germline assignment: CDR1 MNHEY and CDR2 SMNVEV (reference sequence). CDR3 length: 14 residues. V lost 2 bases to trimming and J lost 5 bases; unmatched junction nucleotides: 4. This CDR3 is CASSLRTGGDTQYF. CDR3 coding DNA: TGTGCCAGCAGTTTAAGGACGGGGGGAGATACGCAGTATTTT.

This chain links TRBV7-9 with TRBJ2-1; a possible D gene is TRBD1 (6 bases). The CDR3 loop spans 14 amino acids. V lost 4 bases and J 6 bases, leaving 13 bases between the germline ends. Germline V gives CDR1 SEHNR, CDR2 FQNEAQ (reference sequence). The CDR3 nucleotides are TGTGCCAGCAGCTCCGAAAACAGGGTCAATGAGCAGTTCTTC. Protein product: CASSSENRVNEQFF.

As DNA, the CDR3 is TGTGCCAGCAGCCCGTGGACAGGTTTATATGGCTACACCTTC. As protein: CASSPWTGLYGYTF. The gene calls are TRBV7-8 and TRBJ1-2, with TRBD1 matching over 7 bases. CDR1 SGHVS and CDR2 FQNEAQ come from the germline V gene. The CDR3 runs to 14 residues. J gave up 5 bases and V 5 bases, and 8 bases lay outside the gene matches.